This T cell receptor (beta chain) was sequenced for a study of blood T cell repertoires in COVID-19. Across the whole study: Sites across the United States, Italy and Spain contributed samples from acute and convalescent COVID-19. PBMCs, B-cell-depleted T cells, or T cells were the source of the cDNA or gDNA that made up the material.

V lost 3 bases and J lost 0, with 6 bases in between. The CDR3 sequence is 14 residues long. Germline lookup yields CDR1 LNHDA and CDR2 SQIVND (reference sequence). In the authors' workflow: Amplification from reference gene primers served as the basis for estimated nucleated cell counts. Profiling relied on immunoSEQ multiplex PCR, and the TCRdb table lists in-frame clones only, not all of them. V and J calls and clone size are those listed in that table; D and trimming were worked out from the DNA. This table has under 200,000 clones, around nine tenths appearing once. This TCR came from a man aged 70-80 years with acute or convalescent COVID-19. The sequencing sample was made of peripheral blood. V usage is TRBV19 and J usage is TRBJ1-3; D is unclear. In nucleotides, the CDR3 is TGTGCCAGTAGTATTTTCATCTCTGGAAACACCATATATTTT. Translating gives CASSIFISGNTIYF. Variable domain in full (rest from reference TRBV19 and TRBJ1-3): DGGITQSPKYLFRKEGQNVTLSCEQNLNHDAMYWYRQDPGQGLRLIYYSQIVNDFQKGDIAEGYSVSREKKESFPLTVTSAQKNPTAFYLCASSIFISGNTIYFGEGSWLTVV.